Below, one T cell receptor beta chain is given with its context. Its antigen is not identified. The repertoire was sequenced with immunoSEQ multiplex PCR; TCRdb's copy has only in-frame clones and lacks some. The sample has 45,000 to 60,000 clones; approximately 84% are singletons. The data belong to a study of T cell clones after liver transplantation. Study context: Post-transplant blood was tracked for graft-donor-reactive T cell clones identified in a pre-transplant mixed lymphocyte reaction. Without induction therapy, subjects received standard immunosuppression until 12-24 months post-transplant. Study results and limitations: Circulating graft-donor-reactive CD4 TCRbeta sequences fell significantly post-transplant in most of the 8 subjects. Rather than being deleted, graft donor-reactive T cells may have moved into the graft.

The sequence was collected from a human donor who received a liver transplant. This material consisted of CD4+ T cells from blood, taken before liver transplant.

CDR3 sequence (DNA): TGTGCCAGCAGCTTAGTGGGTCAGGGGGAAAAACTGTTTTTT. Protein product: CASSLVGQGEKLFF. The chain employs TRBV7-9 and TRBJ1-4; D might be TRBD1 (6 bases). Trimming cost V 1 base and J 8 bases, with 11 bases left between them. Per germline, CDR1 SEHNR and CDR2 FQNEAQ (reference sequence). The CDR3 covers 14 residues.